This passage covers 32 T cell receptor beta chains from one sample sequenced in a study of OX40 agonist ivuxolimab in advanced cancers. Sequencing was performed with immunoSEQ multiplex PCR; in TCRdb, only in-frame clones are kept and a portion is missing. The table includes about 55,000 clones, over 60% detected once. Sequencing used CD4+ or CD8+ T cells sorted from blood, obtained in a trial of the OX40 agonist ivuxolimab. The receptor set was obtained from an adult with an advanced solid tumor such as melanoma, head and neck, liver or kidney cancer.

The chain couples TRBV6-1 to TRBJ1-3, with D unclear. CDR1 MNHNS and CDR2 SASEGT come from the germline V gene. The CDR3 loop spans 15 amino acids. The V end was cut by 2 bases, the J end by 0 bases, with 8 bases between. The CDR3 here is CASSERLLSGNTIYF. CDR3 in DNA: TGTGCCAGCAGTGAAAGGCTCCTCTCTGGAAACACCATATATTTT.

This rearrangement joins TRBV27 to TRBJ1-2; D gene ambiguous. From germline, CDR1 is MNHEY and CDR2 SMNVEV (reference sequence). The V end lost 4 bases, the J end lost 1 base, and 7 bases lay between the germline ends. This CDR3 region has 13 residues. The CDR3: CASSSPSNYGYTF. CDR3 coding DNA: TGTGCCAGCAGTTCGCCGAGTAACTATGGCTACACCTTC.

The chain couples TRBV11-2 to TRBJ2-7, with D maybe TRBD2 (6 bases). V lost 6 bases and J 0 bases, leaving 12 bases between the germline ends. Germline CDR1 SGHAT, CDR2 FQNNGV. The CDR3 sequence is 14 residues long. Here the CDR3 DNA reads TGTGCCAGCAGGGGGGGTTGGGCCTCCTACGAGCAGTACTTC. Translating it yields CASRGGWASYEQYF.

The chain uses TRBV2 and TRBJ2-5; 10 nucleotides match TRBD2. Germline trimming cut 4 bases from V and 5 bases from J; bases unmatched to any gene: 7. Per the germline V gene, CDR1 is SNHLY and CDR2 is FYNNEI. CDR3 length: 15 residues. Here the CDR3 DNA reads TGTGCCAGCAGTGGAGCGGGAGGGCCGTTGGAGACCCAGTACTTC. This encodes CASSGAGGPLETQYF. The whole variable domain, filled in from reference TRBV2 and TRBJ2-5, reads EPEVTQTPSHQVTQMGQEVILRCVPISNHLYFYWYRQILGQKVEFLVSFYNNEISEKSEIFDDQFSVERPDGSNFTLKIRSTKLEDSAMYFCASSGAGGPLETQYFGPGTRLLVL.

This chain links TRBV5-1 with TRBJ2-3; 7 bases fit TRBD2. CDR3 length: 16 amino acids. The germline V gene encodes CDR1 SGHRS and CDR2 YFSETQ. The J segment lost 2 bases and the V segment lost 4 bases, leaving 10 bases of the junction unmatched. DNA for the CDR3: TGCGCCAGCAGCCTCAACTCCGGGACTATCACAGATACGCAGTATTTT. Translation gives CASSLNSGTITDTQYF.

This clone appeared once. This chain connects TRBV19 to TRBJ1-5; D possibly corresponds to TRBD1 (5 bases). Germline V gene sequence: CDR1 LNHDA, CDR2 SQIVND (reference sequence). The CDR3 length is 15 residues. V gave up 5 bases and J gave up 1 base, with 12 bases separating them. The CDR3 here is CASSPNDRSNQPQHF. CDR3 coding DNA: TGTGCCAGTAGTCCGAACGACAGAAGCAATCAGCCCCAGCATTTT.

This chain links TRBV4-2 with TRBJ1-5; 10 bases are shared with TRBD1. Trimming took 4 bases from V and 5 from J; bases not matched to a gene: 5. The CDR3 has 15 amino acids. Looked up from germline, CDR1 is LGHNA and CDR2 is YNFKEQ. The DNA of the CDR3 is TGTGCCAGCAGCCGCGCCGGGACAGGGGATCAGCCCCAGCATTTT. As protein: CASSRAGTGDQPQHF.

CDR3 nucleotides: TGTGCCAGCAGTTACTCAAGGGGGCTGGGGAATGAGCAGTTCTTC. Translating gives CASSYSRGLGNEQFF. The chain links TRBV6-6 to TRBJ2-1, with 7 bases that match TRBD1. Germline values: CDR1 MNHNY, CDR2 SVGAGI (reference sequence). CDR3 size: 15 residues. After removal of 0 bases from V and 7 bases from J, the junction contained 6 bases not matched to a gene.

The V and J genes are TRBV5-1 and TRBJ2-5; TRBD2 matches 9 bases. This CDR3 spans 15 amino acids. The V segment lost 4 bases and the J segment 7 bases; nucleotides outside the gene matches: 11. Germline CDR1 reads SGHRS; CDR2 reads YFSETQ. The CDR3 here is CASSRGGIAGATQYF. Written as DNA, the CDR3 is TGCGCCAGCAGCAGGGGGGGGATAGCGGGAGCGACCCAGTACTTC.

The CDR3 nucleotides read TGCGCCAGCAGCTCCTCGATTGCTAGCGGAACCTACGAGCAGTACTTC. It specifies CASSSSIASGTYEQYF. The chain joins TRBV5-1 to TRBJ2-7, with TRBD2 matching over 7 bases. In germline, CDR1 is SGHRS, CDR2 YFSETQ. V dropped 3 bases and J dropped 2; count of bases not matched to a gene: 11. This CDR3 has 16 residues.

V is TRBV7-9 and J is TRBJ1-5; no definite D call. Germline CDR1 and CDR2: SEHNR and FQNEAQ (reference sequence). The V gene lost 1 base and the J gene lost 6 bases, with 4 bases spanning the gap. CDR3 length: 12 amino acids. CDR3 coding DNA: TGTGCCAGCAGCTTAGGCGGTCAGCCCCAGCATTTT. As protein: CASSLGGQPQHF.

This clone was seen a single time. The chain is built from TRBV28 and TRBJ2-7; no clear D gene. The CDR3 has 14 amino acids. Trimming left V 6 bases short and J 1 base short, with 13 bases between. CDR1 and CDR2 (germline): MDHEN, SYDVKM. The chain's CDR3 is CASSLGQWSYEQYF. CDR3 in DNA: TGTGCCAGCAGCTTGGGCCAATGGTCCTACGAGCAGTACTTC.

This sequence joins TRBV6-5 and TRBJ1-2; perhaps TRBD1 as D (5 bases). The V and J ends lost 7 bases and 3 bases respectively, with 15 bases between them. The CDR3 is 14 amino acids. The germline V gene has CDR1 MNHEY and CDR2 SVGAGI. The CDR3, as DNA: TGTGCCAGCAAAGGGACCCCGGTGGACTATGGCTACACCTTC. Translation: CASKGTPVDYGYTF.

This clone has just one count. The J gene is TRBJ1-4, the V gene TRBV11-2; possibly TRBD1 for D (5 bases). The CDR3 contains 15 residues. Germline V gene lookup returns CDR1 SGHAT and CDR2 FQNNGV. The V and J ends lost 6 bases and 8 bases respectively, with 19 bases between them. This chain's CDR3 is CASSPGRWGLEKLFF. For the CDR3, the DNA is TGTGCCAGCAGTCCGGGGCGATGGGGGTTGGAAAAACTGTTTTTT.

This chain connects TRBV7-9 to TRBJ1-3, with TRBD1 matching 7 bases. CDR3 length: 18 residues. Germline trimming cut 3 bases from V and 1 base from J; bases unmatched to any gene: 12. Germline loops: CDR1 SEHNR, CDR2 FQNEAQ (reference sequence). CDR3 DNA: TGTGCCAGCAGCTTCCGCTCCCTCGACAGGGATTCTGGAAACACCATATATTTT. This encodes CASSFRSLDRDSGNTIYF.

This clone was detected once. The gene calls are TRBV10-1 and TRBJ2-5; tentative D call: TRBD2 (6 bases). This CDR3 is 16 amino acids long. V was pared by 4 bases and J by 2 bases, with 17 bases between. The V gene's germline CDR1 is WNHNN and CDR2 SYGVQD (reference sequence). The CDR3 DNA sequence: TGCGCCAGCAGTGCCCTCGGACCGGGGGTACAAGAGACCCAGTACTTC. This translates into CASSALGPGVQETQYF.

The chain couples TRBV6-5 to TRBJ2-5; the match to TRBD1 covers 9 bases. V lost 5 bases and J lost 3; bases outside the gene matches: 1. CDR3 length equals 13 residues. Germline CDR1 is MNHEY and CDR2 is SVGAGI. CDR3: CASSRDREETQYF. CDR3 nucleotide sequence: TGTGCCAGCAGTAGGGACAGGGAAGAGACCCAGTACTTC.

The CDR3, as DNA: TGTGCCAGCAGCCTCTCCGGGACACCCCAAGAGACCCAGTACTTC. Translation gives CASSLSGTPQETQYF. The chain uses TRBV9 and TRBJ2-5, with a tentative D call TRBD1 (6 bases). The CDR3 has 15 amino acids. Germline V lookup: CDR1 SGDLS, CDR2 YYNGEE. V lost 4 bases and J lost 1, with 14 bases in between.

This clone was counted a few times. The rearrangement links TRBV6-5 to TRBJ1-5; 8 nucleotides match TRBD1. This CDR3 has 15 residues. After removal of 8 bases from V and 4 bases from J, the junction contained 10 bases not matched to a gene. CDR1 MNHEY and CDR2 SVGAGI come from the germline V gene. CDR3 sequence: CASGLDRASNQPQHF. CDR3 DNA: TGTGCCAGCGGCTTGGACAGGGCCTCGAATCAGCCCCAGCATTTT.

The chain joins TRBV5-1 to TRBJ1-4; 10 nucleotides agree with TRBD1. With 4 bases clipped from V and 8 bases from J, the junction kept 8 bases outside the gene matches. The CDR3 has 15 amino acids. Germline CDR1 and CDR2: SGHRS and YFSETQ. The CDR3 is CASSGGQGGGEKLFF. The CDR3 coding sequence is TGCGCCAGCAGCGGCGGACAGGGGGGAGGGGAAAAACTGTTTTTT.

This rearrangement joins TRBV6-6 to TRBJ1-6; TRBD1 agrees at 8 bases. V lost 6 bases and J lost 4; bases outside the gene matches: 2. From germline, CDR1 is MNHNY and CDR2 SVGAGI (reference sequence). The CDR3 spans 14 residues. CDR3 nucleotide sequence: TGTGCCAGCAGGACAGGGGATTATAATTCACCCCTCCACTTT. Translating it yields CASRTGDYNSPLHF.

Note on this clone: A read error may account for a junction end that differs from germline. The rearrangement joins TRBV11-2 to TRBJ2-6, with TRBD2 matching over 7 bases. The CDR3 sequence is 16 residues long. The germline V gene has CDR1 SGHAT and CDR2 FQNNGV. CDR3 in amino acids: CTSSLASGVGANVLTF. The CDR3 nucleotides are TGTACCAGCAGCTTAGCTAGCGGAGTTGGGGCCAACGTCCTGACTTTC.

V and J are TRBV15 and TRBJ1-2; D may be TRBD1 (6 bases). The CDR3 extends over 15 amino acids. V was trimmed by 1 base and J by 6 bases, leaving 15 bases between them. Germline V lookup: CDR1 LNHNV, CDR2 YYDKDF (reference sequence). The CDR3 DNA sequence: TGTGCCACCAGCAGAGGGCAGGGGCCTGGAAATGGCTACACCTTC. As protein: CATSRGQGPGNGYTF. The entire variable domain, with the rest obtained from reference TRBV15 and TRBJ1-2, is as follows: DAMVIQNPRYQVTQFGKPVTLSCSQTLNHNVMYWYQQKSSQAPKLLFHYYDKDFNNEADTPDNFQSRRPNTSFCFLDIRSPGLGDTAMYLCATSRGQGPGNGYTFGSGTRLTVV.

This clone appeared a single time. The chain has TRBV5-1 and TRBJ2-4; the D gene is possibly TRBD1 (5 bases). V lost 1 base and J lost 4, with 12 bases in between. Germline values: CDR1 SGHRS, CDR2 YFSETQ. This CDR3 comprises 15 residues. The CDR3 region is CASSLYGQLKNIQYF. In DNA form, the CDR3 reads TGCGCCAGCAGCTTGTATGGACAACTGAAAAACATTCAGTACTTC.

The CDR3 coding sequence is TGTGCCAGCAGCTTAGCGGCTAGCGGGAGCCCTGTGACCGGGGAGCTGTTTTTT. It is translated as CASSLAASGSPVTGELFF. The genes are TRBV11-2 and TRBJ2-2; 10 positions match TRBD2. The CDR3 contains 18 residues. V dropped 1 base and J dropped 5; count of bases not matched to a gene: 10. Germline CDR1 is SGHAT and CDR2 is FQNNGV.

The V call is TRBV18, the J call TRBJ2-2; D not resolved. The germline CDR1 and CDR2 sequences are KGHSH and LQKENI. CDR3 length equals 14 residues. The V end lost 2 bases, the J end lost 10 bases, and 14 bases lay between the germline ends. This CDR3 reads CASSPRVPPEELFF. The CDR3 bases are TGTGCCAGCTCACCAAGAGTTCCTCCCGAGGAGCTGTTTTTT.

The chain couples TRBV5-3 to TRBJ2-5; no clear D. TRBV5-3 is sorted into the ORF group, with uncertain function. Deletions cut 10 bases from V and 5 bases from J, with 15 bases between. The CDR3 covers 12 residues. CDR3 region: CALGRNRETQYF. DNA of the CDR3: TGTGCCTTAGGACGTAATAGGGAGACCCAGTACTTC.

V usage is TRBV19 and J usage is TRBJ2-1, with unresolved D. The CDR3 is 11 amino acids. V was pared by 6 bases and J by 7 bases, with 7 bases between. Germline CDR1 and CDR2: LNHDA and SQIVND (reference sequence). CDR3 sequence (DNA): TGTGCCAGTAGCAAAACGAATGAGCAGTTCTTC. Translated: CASSKTNEQFF.

The V gene is TRBV19, the J gene TRBJ2-7; TRBD1 agrees at 7 bases. The CDR3 contains 15 residues. Germline CDR1 LNHDA, CDR2 SQIVND (reference sequence). Germline trimming cut 2 bases from V and 2 bases from J; bases unmatched to any gene: 6. CDR3 sequence (DNA): TGTGCCAGTAGTATACCGGGACAGCGAGCCTACGAGCAGTACTTC. As protein: CASSIPGQRAYEQYF.

The chain's CDR3 is CASSPAPDAGETQYF. The CDR3 DNA reads as TGTGCCAGCAGTCCAGCCCCGGACGCGGGGGAGACCCAGTACTTC. This chain uses TRBV6-6 with TRBJ2-5; weak D call: TRBD2 (6 bases). CDR1 MNHNY and CDR2 SVGAGI come from the germline V gene (reference sequence). The V end was cut by 5 bases, the J end by 5 bases, with 18 bases between. CDR3 size: 15 residues.

This chain connects TRBV18 to TRBJ2-7; TRBD1 aligns across 9 bases. This CDR3 region has 15 residues. V was pared by 3 bases and J by 4 bases, with 7 bases of the junction left unmatched. CDR1 and CDR2 from the germline V gene are KGHSH and LQKENI. CDR3 sequence: CASSPGTGYGYEQYF. DNA for the CDR3: TGTGCCAGCTCACCTGGGACAGGGTACGGGTACGAGCAGTACTTC.

V and J are TRBV6-1 and TRBJ1-5; 9 positions agree with TRBD1. Germline V CDR1 and CDR2: MNHNS, SASEGT. J was trimmed by 6 bases and V by 6 bases; bases with no gene match: 3. This CDR3 is built from 13 residues. The CDR3 sequence: CASSGTGSQPQHF. DNA for the CDR3: TGTGCCAGCAGCGGGACAGGGAGTCAGCCCCAGCATTTT.